This T cell receptor (beta chain) was sequenced in a study of T cell responses to AZD1222 COVID-19 vaccine. The assay was immunoSEQ multiplex PCR, and TCRdb's table has in-frame clones only and misses some. The repertoire holds about 130,000 clones, with roughly 90% as singletons. The material sequenced was peripheral blood, taken on day 0 of AZD1222 vaccination. The clonotype originates from an adult in good health.

Here the CDR3 DNA reads TGTGCCAGCAGTGCCACGTTATCCTACAATGAGCAGTTCTTC. This translates into CASSATLSYNEQFF. The rearrangement joins TRBV6-4 to TRBJ2-1; D remains unclear. There are 14 residues in the CDR3. Trimming stripped 4 bases from V and 1 base from J, with 8 bases between. Germline CDR1 and CDR2: MRHNA and SNTAGT.